The entry that follows covers one T cell receptor beta chain sequence. Its antigen remains undetermined. No quality values exist for individual bases; no much larger clone is one base distant. The record originates from a study of shared clonotypes between healthy human individuals (dated by TCRdb to 2018 to 2021). Study-level background: The cohort comprised two women and three men aged 18 to 49 years. For each donor, CD4 naive and CD4 memory were each run on three plates, CD8 naive on two plates, and CD8 memory on one plate. To increase sequencing depth and limit assay-specific biases, different laboratories used diverse techniques to prepare libraries and sequence TCR repertoires. Per donor, leukapheresis produced somewhere between about 0.94 and 9.5 billion PBMCs. To estimate repertoire size and how much clonotypes are shared between individuals, the study performed deep sequencing of blood TCR repertoires from roughly five healthy adults.

Using the deep immunoSEQ assay, multiplex PCR amplified TCR CDR3 regions from genomic DNA. For each cell subset, the extracted genomic DNA was distributed evenly across all wells of several immunoSEQ 96-well plates, and each plate served as one replicate. For sorted subsets, each replicate PCR was loaded with approximately 0.2 ug genomic DNA, equivalent to about 30,000 T cell genomes. Purified libraries were quantified with a Qubit 3.0 fluorometer, sized on a Bioanalyzer 2100, and re-quantified with the KAPA Library Quantification kit. Each immunoSEQ 96-well plate was sequenced on its own single-read 150-cycle Illumina NextSeq 550 flow cell. The study's processing was this. Because only junctional sequences without quality scores were contained in the immunoSEQ output, filtering matching that applied to full-length reads could not be performed. Sequences were annotated with PyIR, a Python wrapper for IgBLAST v1.9, using IMGT germline references to assign V/J genes and CDR3. Reads with weak V/J assignments (E-value above 1e-6), missing CDR3, stop codons, out-of-frame junctions, or ambiguous translated residues were removed. V3J clonotypes were defined by identical inferred V gene, J gene, and CDR3 amino acid sequence. Percentage overlap between repertoires was calculated by dividing the number of shared unique clonotypes by the size of the smaller repertoire. Three approaches were used to assess repertoire richness: RTK rarefaction, the Chao1 estimator, and Recon v2.1 estimates of unobserved clonotypes. Generation probabilities for all TCRbeta clonotypes obtained by the gDNA method from four donors were computed using OLGA. This immuneACCESS table, as held by TCRdb, lists in-frame sequences with V and J called but not all clones. Of the missing ones, under half trace to an unresolved V gene in checked studies; the others have no known cause. The V and J calls and clone size are taken from that table; D and trimming were inferred from the DNA. In this sample the table shows hundreds of thousands of clones, approximately 79% of which occur a single time. Over 1.5% of the sample is held by the ten biggest clonotypes.

Broader findings and caveats from the paper: Because the study included only a small number of donors, the genetic and exposure-history diversity represented was limited. Only blood was sampled, and tissue TCR repertoires likely differ from those in blood. Even with the large sequencing depth, rarefaction of the sorted-subset datasets indicated that sequencing was incomplete. Naive subsets generally had larger estimated clonotype richness than memory subsets. Compared with non-shared clonotypes, clonotypes shared by all four sorted-subset donors had higher generation probabilities. Sharing across a handful of donors was observed for 5% to 6.5% of naive CD4, under 4% of naive CD8, around 2.5% of memory CD4, and roughly 0.43% of memory CD8 clonotypes. Pairwise subsampling indicated that sequencing depth was expected to affect the degree of clonotype sharing among donors.

Reading from cysteine to phenylalanine, the CDR3 counts 13 amino acids. Only CDR3 DNA remains: 39 bases, in frame from the first base. The germline V gene (reference sequence) provides CDR1 LNHDA and CDR2 SQIVND. V and J lose 0 bases and 6 bases, and a span of 6 bases separates them. The donors were healthy, HIV-negative adults with no recently reported acute infections or vaccinations. All donors were Caucasian adults living in Nashville, Tennessee, USA. Magnetic negative selection was used to enrich CD4+ T cells, after which naive cells were positively selected on CD45RA and the negative fraction became the memory subset. Blood was collected by leukapheresis, and PBMCs were isolated by Ficoll-Histopaque density gradient centrifugation and then cryopreserved in liquid nitrogen vapor phase. Analytical flow cytometry was used to check the purity and quantity of every magnetically sorted T cell population. From each sorted fraction, genomic DNA was isolated and quantified by UV absorbance on a Nanodrop 2000c.

The source of this sequence is a woman in her twenties or thirties in good health. The chain is encoded by TRBV19 joined to TRBJ2-1, with no reliable assignment of the D segment. The specimen sequenced was memory CD4+ T cells sorted from blood. The cell subset or site label corresponds to: CD45RA-negative fraction. In nucleotide form, the sequence is TGTGCCAGTAGTATAGACTACATCAATGAGCAGTTCTTC. This encodes CASSIDYINEQFF.